Following are 7 T cell receptor beta chains from one sample sequenced in a study of T cell repertoires in cytomegalovirus infection. TCRdb reprocessed the reads with MiXCR, giving one entry per CDR3 protein. This table has hundreds of thousands of distinct CDR3 sequences, 30% to 35% appearing once. The antigens of these receptors remain unknown. Sequenced here: cultured PBMCs, sampled from culture after CMV antigen stimulation. The receptor set was obtained from a human donor in good health (CMV status not recorded). Some clones in this sample may be carry-over from other donors' samples.

This clonotype was seen only a few times. The chain links TRBV6-2 or TRBV6-3 to TRBJ2-3; 8 positions agree with TRBD1. Germline V gene lookup returns CDR1 MNHEY and CDR2 SVGEGT. CDR3 length equals 16 residues. The junction had 8 bases not matched to a gene; V was cut back by 2 bases and J by 4 bases. The CDR3 spells CASSYGTGGSADTQYF. The CDR3 coding sequence is TGTGCCAGCAGTTACGGAACAGGGGGAAGCGCAGATACGCAGTATTTT.

This clonotype was counted between two and nine times. This chain joins TRBV11-2 and TRBJ1-5; a weak D match, TRBD1 (5 bases). Trimming cost V 0 bases and J 4 bases, with 10 bases left between them. This CDR3 is built from 15 residues. Per germline, CDR1 SGHAT and CDR2 FQNNGV. CDR3 sequence: CASSLDGGFNQPQHF. The CDR3 nucleotides read TGTGCCAGCAGCTTAGATGGGGGGTTTAATCAGCCCCAGCATTTT. Together with reference TRBV11-2 and TRBJ1-5, the CDR3 gives the full variable domain: EAGVAQSPRYKIIEKRQSVAFWCNPISGHATLYWYQQILGQGPKLLIQFQNNGVVDDSQLPKDRFSAERLKGVDSTLKIQPAKLEDSAVYLCASSLDGGFNQPQHFGDGTRLSIL.

In this sample, this clonotype turned up a few times. The rearrangement joins TRBV4-1 to TRBJ2-2; no firm D call. Trimming pared 2 bases from V and 5 bases from J, leaving 6 bases between. This CDR3 is 13 amino acids long. Germline loops: CDR1 MGHRA, CDR2 YSYEKL. CDR3 nucleotides: TGCGCCAGCAGCCAAATGGATACCGGGGAGCTGTTTTTT. This gives the protein CASSQMDTGELFF.

The chain combines TRBV12-3 or TRBV12-4 with TRBJ2-5; a weak D match, TRBD2 (5 bases). CDR3 size: 13 residues. V lost 7 bases and J 5 bases, leaving 14 bases between the germline ends. CDR3 in DNA: TGTGCCAGCACTCGGGGTAACCCGGAGACCCAGTACTTC. This sequence encodes CASTRGNPETQYF.

The genes are TRBV6-6 and TRBJ1-4; TRBD1 agrees at 7 bases. This CDR3 contains 16 residues. J was trimmed by 3 bases and V by 2 bases; bases with no gene match: 6. Germline CDR1 reads MNHNY; CDR2 reads SVGAGI (reference sequence). The CDR3 nucleotides are TGTGCCAGCAGTTACCGAGGGGGCTCCTCTAATGAAAAACTGTTTTTT. Its protein is CASSYRGGSSNEKLFF.

There are a few counts of this clonotype. The chain recombines TRBV2 with TRBJ1-2, with D unclear. From germline, CDR1 is SNHLY and CDR2 FYNNEI. This CDR3 has 15 amino acids. Trimming stripped 3 bases from V and 5 bases from J, with 16 bases between. CDR3 region: CASSDFVQYLYGYTF. CDR3 sequence (DNA): TGTGCCAGCAGTGATTTTGTACAGTACCTTTATGGCTACACCTTC.

V gene TRBV7-6 combines with J gene TRBJ2-3, with 7 bases that match TRBD2. Germline V gene sequence: CDR1 SGHVS, CDR2 FNYEAQ. The trim removed 5 bases at V and 5 bases at J, leaving 7 bases unmatched. The CDR3 runs 14 residues. The CDR3 loop is CASSPRGGRDTQYF. The CDR3 DNA reads as TGTGCCAGCAGCCCCCGGGGCGGGAGAGATACGCAGTATTTT.